Sequencing of this T cell receptor (beta chain) was carried out in a study of T cells in Graves' hyperthyroidism and ophthalmopathy. CDR3 length equals 11 residues. Germline CDR1 reads DFQATT; CDR2 reads SNEGSKA (reference sequence). V was cut by 0 bases and J by 5 bases, with 5 bases left in between. In this sample, this clonotype turned up many times. TCR beta CDR3 regions were amplified from RNA. A first-round RT-PCR of the TCR CDR3 used the HTBI primer set. One entry per CDR3 protein results from TCRdb running MiXCR on the multiplex PCR reads. The sample has 370,000 or so distinct CDR3 sequences, about 13% seen once; the top ten hold around 21%. These patients, aged 18 to 65, had recently diagnosed hyperthyroidism lasting under 2 months.

What was sequenced was blood. V usage is TRBV20-1 and J usage is TRBJ2-7; D unresolved. The source of this sequence is a man younger than 45 with Graves' hyperthyroidism that later progressed to Graves' ophthalmopathy. The CDR3 DNA is TGCAGTGCTAGAGATGTGGACGAGCAGTACTTC. Translating it yields CSARDVDEQYF.